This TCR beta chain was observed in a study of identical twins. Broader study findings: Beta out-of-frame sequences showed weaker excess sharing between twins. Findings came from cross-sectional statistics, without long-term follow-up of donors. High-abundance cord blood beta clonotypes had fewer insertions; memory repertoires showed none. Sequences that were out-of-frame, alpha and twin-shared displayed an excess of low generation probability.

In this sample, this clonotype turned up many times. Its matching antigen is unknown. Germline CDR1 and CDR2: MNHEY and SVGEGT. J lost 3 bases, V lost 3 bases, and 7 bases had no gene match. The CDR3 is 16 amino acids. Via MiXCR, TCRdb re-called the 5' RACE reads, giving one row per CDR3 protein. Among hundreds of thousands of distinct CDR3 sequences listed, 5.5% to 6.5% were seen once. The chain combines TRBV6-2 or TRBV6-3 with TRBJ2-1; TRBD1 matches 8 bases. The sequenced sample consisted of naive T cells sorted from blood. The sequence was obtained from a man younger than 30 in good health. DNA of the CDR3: TGTGCCAGCAGTTATCCCCCGGGACAGGTCTACAATGAGCAGTTCTTC. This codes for CASSYPPGQVYNEQFF.